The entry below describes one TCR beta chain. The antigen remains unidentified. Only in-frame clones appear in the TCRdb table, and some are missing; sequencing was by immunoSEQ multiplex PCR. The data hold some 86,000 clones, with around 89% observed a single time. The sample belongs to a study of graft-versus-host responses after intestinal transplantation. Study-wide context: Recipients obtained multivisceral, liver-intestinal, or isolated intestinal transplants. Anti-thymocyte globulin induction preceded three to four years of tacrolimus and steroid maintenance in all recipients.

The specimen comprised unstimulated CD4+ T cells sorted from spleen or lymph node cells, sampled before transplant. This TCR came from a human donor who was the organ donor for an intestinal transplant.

The chain's CDR3 is CASSRRGLRNEQYF. The CDR3 bases are TGTGCCAGCTCCCGCAGGGGGCTCAGGAACGAGCAGTACTTC. The V and J genes are TRBV18 and TRBJ2-7; 8 bases map to TRBD1. Germline V gives CDR1 KGHSH, CDR2 LQKENI. V shed 6 bases, J shed 5 bases, and the junction held 9 bases outside the gene matches. This CDR3 is built from 14 residues.